The 23 T cell receptor beta chains below all came from one sample that was sequenced in a study of Ad26.COV2.S vaccination and SARS-CoV-2 variants. Libraries were prepared by immunoSEQ multiplex PCR; TCRdb keeps only in-frame clonotypes and omits some of them. The repertoire holds about half a million clones, with approximately 90% as singletons. As for treatment: roughly 18 received Ad26.COV2.S at low or high dose, single or two shots; several received placebo; per-sample allocation not given. Day 63 following the first vaccine or placebo injection was when the samples were taken. This sample comprised peripheral blood, obtained in a trial of Ad26.COV2.S vaccine versus placebo. The receptor set was obtained from a person between 18 and 60 years old who received the Ad26.COV2.S COVID-19 vaccine or a placebo.

The CDR3 DNA reads TGTGCCGAGGGGACGGATCAAGAGACCCAGTACTTC. Amino acids: CAEGTDQETQYF. The rearrangement links TRBV7-9 to TRBJ2-5, with D possibly being TRBD1 or TRBD2 (5 bases each). The CDR3 covers 12 residues. Trimming stripped 11 bases from V and 2 bases from J, with 12 bases between. Germline V gene sequence: CDR1 SEHNR, CDR2 FQNEAQ (reference sequence).

This chain uses TRBV4-1 with TRBJ1-5; the match to TRBD1 covers 9 bases. In germline, CDR1 is MGHRA, CDR2 YSYEKL. This CDR3 comprises 14 residues. Trimming cost V 0 bases and J 6 bases; bases outside gene matches: 0. This CDR3 reads CASSQETGGQPQHF. CDR3 nucleotide sequence: TGCGCCAGCAGCCAAGAGACAGGGGGTCAGCCCCAGCATTTT.

The CDR3 DNA follows: TGTGCCAGCAGCACAAGTGGGGACAGTAATTCACCCCTCCACTTT. Translation: CASSTSGDSNSPLHF. The chain has TRBV7-2 and TRBJ1-6; the match to TRBD1 covers 7 bases. CDR3 size: 15 residues. J lost 6 bases, V lost 5 bases, and 7 bases had no gene match. Germline V gene lookup returns CDR1 SGHTA and CDR2 FQGNSA.

The rearrangement joins TRBV20-1 to TRBJ2-7; the match to TRBD2 covers 12 bases. The length of the CDR3 is 15 residues. V lost 3 bases to trimming and J lost 0 bases; unmatched junction nucleotides: 3. Germline CDR1 reads DFQATT; CDR2 reads SNEGSKA (reference sequence). Here the CDR3 reads CSASGTSGLSYEQYF. The CDR3 nucleotides are TGCAGTGCTAGTGGGACTAGCGGGCTCTCCTACGAGCAGTACTTC.

V is TRBV28 and J is TRBJ1-2; D perhaps matches TRBD1 (5 bases). Germline-derived CDR1 and CDR2 are MDHEN and SYDVKM. The CDR3 runs to 13 residues. Trimming removed 0 bases from V and 5 bases from J, with 7 bases in between. The CDR3 loop is CASSLWGEYGYTF. CDR3 nucleotide sequence: TGTGCCAGCAGTTTATGGGGGGAGTATGGCTACACCTTC.

This sequence joins TRBV5-4 and TRBJ1-2, with 7 nucleotides matching TRBD1. V shed 4 bases, J shed 5 bases, and the junction held 8 bases outside the gene matches. CDR1 is SGHNT, CDR2 YYREEE, per germline (reference sequence). This CDR3 has 14 residues. The DNA of the CDR3 is TGTGCCAGCAGCGGGACAGACCGGGGGTATGGCTACACCTTC. Its protein is CASSGTDRGYGYTF. Looking up the rest from reference TRBV5-4 and TRBJ1-2 gives the full variable domain: ETGVTQSPTHLIKTRGQQVTLRCSSQSGHNTVSWYQQALGQGPQFIFQYYREEENGRGNFPPRFSGLQFPNYSSELNVNALELDDSALYLCASSGTDRGYGYTFGSGTRLTVV.

In this sample, this clone turned up once. V gene TRBV7-9 combines with J gene TRBJ2-5, with TRBD1 identical over 8 bases. V dropped 3 bases and J dropped 7; count of bases not matched to a gene: 7. CDR1 and CDR2 from the germline V gene are SEHNR and FQNEAQ (reference sequence). The CDR3 has 14 residues. The DNA for the CDR3 is TGTGCCAGCAGCTTTATGCAGGGGGCTTGGACCCAGTACTTC. This sequence encodes CASSFMQGAWTQYF.

The chain carries TRBV6-2 or TRBV6-3 and TRBJ2-5, with 10 nucleotides matching TRBD2. This CDR3 spans 15 amino acids. V shed 2 bases and J 4 bases; nucleotides not matched to a gene: 4. The germline V gene has CDR1 MNHEY and CDR2 SVGEGT. In nucleotides, the CDR3 is TGTGCCAGCAGTTACGTGGGACTAGCGCTAGAGACCCAGTACTTC. Encoded protein: CASSYVGLALETQYF.

The J gene is TRBJ2-7, the V gene TRBV28; tentatively, D is TRBD2 (7 bases). Germline V gene lookup returns CDR1 MDHEN and CDR2 SYDVKM. V was shortened by 9 bases and J by 6 bases, with 21 bases between the two germline ends. The CDR3 is 14 residues long. CDR3: CASGRGFTASEQYF. The CDR3 bases are TGTGCCAGTGGGAGGGGGTTCACCGCCTCCGAGCAGTACTTC.

The chain uses TRBV28 and TRBJ1-5, with D possibly TRBD1 on 6 matching bases. CDR1 and CDR2 from the germline V gene are MDHEN and SYDVKM. The CDR3 sequence is 13 residues long. V was shortened by 5 bases and J by 4 bases, with 9 bases between the two germline ends. The CDR3 sequence is CASSQTGNQPQHF. The CDR3 DNA reads as TGTGCCAGCAGTCAGACAGGTAATCAGCCCCAGCATTTT.

V and J are TRBV29-1 and TRBJ1-5; D is uncertain. There are 12 residues in the CDR3. Germline CDR1 is SQVTM and CDR2 is ANQGSEA. The DNA for the CDR3 is TGCAACCGAGGGATCGGCAATCAGCCCCAGCATTTT. It specifies CNRGIGNQPQHF.

This clone was seen just once. The chain links TRBV5-1 to TRBJ2-3, with 8 bases matching TRBD2. The CDR3 is 17 amino acids. V shed 6 bases, J shed 2 bases, and the junction held 14 bases outside the gene matches. Germline CDR1 is SGHRS and CDR2 is YFSETQ. In DNA form, the CDR3 reads TGCGCCAGCACCATCATGGGGGCGGGAGGCCCCACAGATACGCAGTATTTT. It yields the protein CASTIMGAGGPTDTQYF.

The chain joins TRBV30 to TRBJ1-2, with D perhaps matching TRBD1 (6 bases). The ends were cut back, 2 bases at V and 8 bases at J, with 12 bases in the middle. This CDR3 has 12 amino acids. Germline-derived CDR1 and CDR2 are GTSNPN and SVGIG (reference sequence). The CDR3 is CAWSPVGGGYTF. The CDR3 DNA sequence: TGTGCCTGGAGTCCCGTAGGGGGGGGCTACACCTTC.

This clone was seen more than once but under ten times. The chain carries TRBV2 and TRBJ2-2; TRBD1 matches 7 bases. The J segment lost 4 bases and the V segment lost 8 bases, leaving 4 bases of the junction unmatched. Germline V gene data show CDR1 as SNHLY and CDR2 as FYNNEI. The CDR3 has 13 amino acids. The DNA for the CDR3 is TGTGCCAGCGCTGACAGGGTCACCGGGGAGCTGTTTTTT. This encodes CASADRVTGELFF.

The chain uses TRBV27 and TRBJ1-3; D remains unclear. The V end lost 7 bases, the J end lost 2 bases, and 15 bases lay between the germline ends. Germline values: CDR1 MNHEY, CDR2 SMNVEV (reference sequence). This CDR3 has 15 amino acids. As DNA, the CDR3 is TGTGCCAGCACCTTGAACCTAGAAACTGGAAACACCATATATTTT. Translating gives CASTLNLETGNTIYF.

The rearrangement links TRBV7-9 to TRBJ2-5, with TRBD2 as a possible D gene (6 bases). The CDR3 runs 14 residues. Germline V gene sequence: CDR1 SEHNR, CDR2 FQNEAQ (reference sequence). Trimming shortened V by 2 bases and J by 2 bases, and 9 bases separated the two germline ends. CDR3 region: CASSLIGTQETQYF. The CDR3 nucleotides are TGTGCCAGCAGCTTAATCGGGACTCAAGAGACCCAGTACTTC.

The V gene is TRBV12-3 or TRBV12-4, the J gene TRBJ1-1, with D unresolved. The CDR3 is made up of 13 amino acids. Trimming removed 2 bases at V and 5 bases at J, with 9 bases between. CDR3 amino acids: CASSLRGWTEAFF. The CDR3 region has the DNA TGTGCCAGCAGTTTACGGGGATGGACTGAAGCTTTCTTT.

V usage is TRBV14 and J usage is TRBJ2-7; no definite D call. The CDR3 runs to 14 residues. The germline V gene encodes CDR1 SGHDN and CDR2 FVKESK. V lost 4 bases to trimming and J lost 3 bases, with 13 bases between them. CDR3 protein: CASSPVGPYYEQYF. DNA for the CDR3: TGTGCCAGCAGCCCGGTCGGGCCATACTACGAGCAGTACTTC.

J is TRBJ1-6 and V is TRBV27, with TRBD1 matching over 8 bases. The CDR3 sequence is 18 residues long. Trimming at V came to 6 bases and at J to 5 bases, leaving 15 bases not matched to a gene. Germline values: CDR1 MNHEY, CDR2 SMNVEV (reference sequence). Written as DNA, the CDR3 is TGTGCCAGCAGCTCCATCCGGGACAGGCTTACCAATAATTCACCCCTCCACTTT. It codes for CASSSIRDRLTNNSPLHF.

This chain joins TRBV4-2 and TRBJ2-7, with TRBD2 identical over 9 bases. CDR1 and CDR2 (germline): LGHNA, YNFKEQ. The CDR3 has 15 amino acids. With V trimmed by 4 bases and J by 4 bases, 8 bases remained unmatched. This chain's CDR3 is CASSRSGGPLYEQYF. DNA of the CDR3: TGTGCCAGCAGCCGTAGCGGGGGCCCCCTATACGAGCAGTACTTC.

Turning to this clone: This CDR3 is also generated by other DNA sequences in the sample. V and J are TRBV7-9 and TRBJ1-4, with 10 bases lining up with TRBD1. The V and J ends lost 5 bases and 6 bases, in that order; junction bases with no gene match: 3. This CDR3 has 14 residues. Germline assignment: CDR1 SEHNR and CDR2 FQNEAQ (reference sequence). CDR3 sequence: CASSLGQGDEKLFF. The CDR3 bases are TGTGCCAGCAGCCTAGGACAGGGGGATGAAAAACTGTTTTTT.

The V and J genes are TRBV19 and TRBJ1-2, with D possibly TRBD1 on 5 matching bases. From germline, CDR1 is LNHDA and CDR2 SQIVND (reference sequence). The germline V and J ends were trimmed by 1 base and 2 bases, with 11 bases remaining between them. The CDR3 is made up of 15 amino acids. The CDR3 sequence: CASSIGRTSNYGYTF. DNA for the CDR3: TGTGCCAGTAGTATAGGCCGGACATCGAACTATGGCTACACCTTC.

The chain carries TRBV3-1 (or the pseudogene TRBV3-2) and TRBJ2-5; D is possibly TRBD1 or TRBD2 (5 bases each). This CDR3 is 13 amino acids long. V was pared by 9 bases and J by 5 bases, with 16 bases between. Per germline, CDR1 LGHDT and CDR2 YNNKEL (reference sequence). CDR3: CARGTGGQETQYF. The CDR3 DNA reads as TGTGCCAGAGGGACGGGTGGTCAGGAGACCCAGTACTTC.